Below are 19 T cell receptor beta chains sequenced from a single sample in a study of shared clonotypes between healthy human individuals. CD8 cells classed as naive were CD45RO-negative and positively selected for CCR7, excluding terminally differentiated effector memory CD45RA+ cells. Method: immunoSEQ multiplex PCR; TCRdb's copy keeps in-frame clones and lacks some. The sample lists about 2.2 million clones, 90% to 95% occurring once. Sequenced input: naive CD8+ T cells from PBMCs. The receptors stem from a man younger than 35 in good health. Some clones in this sample may be carry-over from other donors' samples.

The chain couples TRBV7-9 to TRBJ2-7, with a tentative D call TRBD1 (5 bases). Trimming stripped 0 bases from V and 5 bases from J, with 17 bases between. The germline gives CDR1 SEHNR, CDR2 FQNEAQ (reference sequence). CDR3 length equals 16 residues. CDR3 protein: CASSLASQGQGDEQYF. The CDR3 DNA follows: TGTGCCAGCAGCTTAGCTAGCCAGGGTCAAGGCGACGAGCAGTACTTC. The whole variable domain, filled in from reference TRBV7-9 and TRBJ2-7, reads DTGVSQNPRHKITKRGQNVTFRCDPISEHNRLYWYRQTLGQGPEFLTYFQNEAQLEKSRLLSDRFSAERPKGSFSTLEIQRTEQGDSAMYLCASSLASQGQGDEQYFGPGTRLTVT.

The chain has TRBV28 and TRBJ2-1; 7 nucleotides agree with TRBD2. Germline trimming cut 4 bases from V and 1 base from J; bases unmatched to any gene: 10. Germline V gene data show CDR1 as MDHEN and CDR2 as SYDVKM. The CDR3 length is 17 residues. CDR3 protein: CASSSPWEGGSYNEQFF. The CDR3, as DNA: TGTGCCAGCAGTTCCCCGTGGGAGGGAGGTTCCTACAATGAGCAGTTCTTC. Looking up the rest from reference TRBV28 and TRBJ2-1 gives the full variable domain: DVKVTQSSRYLVKRTGEKVFLECVQDMDHENMFWYRQDPGLGLRLIYFSYDVKMKEKGDIPEGYSVSREKKERFSLILESASTNQTSMYLCASSSPWEGGSYNEQFFGPGTRLTVL.

J is TRBJ2-1 and V is TRBV7-2; 9 nucleotides agree with TRBD2. The CDR3 extends over 15 amino acids. V gave up 8 bases and J gave up 1 base; unmatched junction bases: 6. CDR1 and CDR2 from the germline V gene are SGHTA and FQGNSA. This CDR3 is CASGDLAGSYNEQFF. In nucleotides, the CDR3 is TGTGCCAGCGGAGATCTAGCGGGGTCCTACAATGAGCAGTTCTTC.

The rearrangement links TRBV11-2 to TRBJ2-7; tentative D call: TRBD1 (6 bases). CDR1 and CDR2 (germline): SGHAT, FQNNGV. The CDR3 loop spans 18 amino acids. V was trimmed by 2 bases and J by 3 bases, leaving 23 bases between them. The CDR3: CASSLSPVFETGFYEQYF. The CDR3 nucleotides read TGTGCCAGCAGCTTATCGCCTGTTTTTGAGACAGGTTTCTACGAGCAGTACTTC.

This chain joins TRBV7-3 and TRBJ2-1; 10 bases line up with TRBD2. The CDR3 contains 20 residues. Germline CDR1 is SGHTA and CDR2 is FQGTGA. Losses at the gene ends were 0 bases for V and 0 bases for J; bases not matched to a gene: 11. CDR3 DNA sequence: TGTGCCAGCAGCTTAACCGGGACTAGCGCCCGACCCCTCTCCTACAATGAGCAGTTCTTC. Translation gives CASSLTGTSARPLSYNEQFF.

The chain uses TRBV7-6 and TRBJ2-5, with TRBD2 identical over 13 bases. CDR3 length: 18 residues. V was clipped by 2 bases and J by 5 bases; unmatched bases: 11. Germline loops: CDR1 SGHVS, CDR2 FNYEAQ. For the CDR3, the DNA is TGTGCCAGCAGCTTATGGACTAGCGGGGGAGTTAATCGGGAGACCCAGTACTTC. Amino acids: CASSLWTSGGVNRETQYF.

The chain couples TRBV11-2 to TRBJ2-7; 15 bases fit TRBD2. V gave up 4 bases and J gave up 5 bases; unmatched junction bases: 3. This CDR3 is built from 15 residues. CDR1 and CDR2 from the germline V gene are SGHAT and FQNNGV. In DNA, the CDR3 is TGTGCCAGCAGCTGGGGGACTAGCGGGAGGCACGAGCAGTACTTC. Its protein product is CASSWGTSGRHEQYF.

The chain couples TRBV7-9 to TRBJ1-3, with D unclear. CDR1 and CDR2 from the germline V gene are SEHNR and FQNEAQ (reference sequence). The CDR3 is made up of 14 amino acids. Trimming cost V 1 base and J 4 bases, with 8 bases left between them. CDR3 amino acids: CASSLDVEGNTIYF. In DNA form, the CDR3 reads TGTGCCAGCAGCTTAGACGTGGAGGGAAACACCATATATTTT.

This chain joins TRBV7-9 and TRBJ2-7; 7 positions agree with TRBD1. The CDR3 contains 15 residues. The V gene end was trimmed by 0 bases and the J gene end by 4 bases; junction bases not matched to a gene: 6. Germline V gives CDR1 SEHNR, CDR2 FQNEAQ (reference sequence). CDR3 nucleotide sequence: TGTGCCAGCAGCTTAGCCGGGACAGCCACTTACGAGCAGTACTTC. The encoded protein is CASSLAGTATYEQYF.

The V call is TRBV4-2, the J call TRBJ2-1; TRBD2 matches at 8 bases. The CDR3 sequence is 16 residues long. The junction had 4 bases not matched to a gene; V was cut back by 0 bases and J by 3 bases. Germline V gene lookup returns CDR1 LGHNA and CDR2 YNFKEQ. CDR3 amino acids: CASSQESGGNYNEQFF. Written as DNA, the CDR3 is TGTGCCAGCAGCCAAGAAAGCGGGGGAAACTACAATGAGCAGTTCTTC.

The chain couples TRBV4-1 to TRBJ2-1; 7 bases agree with TRBD2. The CDR3 spans 16 residues. CDR1 and CDR2 (germline): MGHRA, YSYEKL. V dropped 2 bases and J dropped 0; count of bases not matched to a gene: 4. CDR3 coding DNA: TGCGCCAGCAGCCAATTACTAGCGAGCTCCTACAATGAGCAGTTCTTC. Residues: CASSQLLASSYNEQFF.

The chain links TRBV9 to TRBJ2-1, with 9 bases identical to TRBD2. The germline V gene encodes CDR1 SGDLS and CDR2 YYNGEE. This CDR3 has 16 amino acids. J gave up 8 bases and V 1 base, and 10 bases lay outside the gene matches. CDR3 protein: CASSVFAGGVMDEQFF. CDR3 DNA: TGTGCCAGCAGCGTATTTGCGGGAGGGGTAATGGATGAGCAGTTCTTC.

The CDR3 region has the DNA TGTGCCAGCAGCTTAGCTCGACAGGGTTGGGGGCCTTACACTGAAGCTTTCTTT. It encodes CASSLARQGWGPYTEAFF. The chain is built from TRBV13 and TRBJ1-1; 7 positions agree with TRBD1. V shed 1 base and J 3 bases; nucleotides not matched to a gene: 14. The CDR3 length is 18 residues. The germline V gene has CDR1 PRHDT and CDR2 FYEKMQ (reference sequence).

The chain uses TRBV4-3 and TRBJ2-3; D not resolved. V was trimmed by 2 bases and J by 4 bases, leaving 7 bases between them. Germline V gene sequence: CDR1 LGHNA, CDR2 YSLEER. The CDR3 runs 13 residues. CDR3 bases: TGCGCCAGCAGCCAAAGGTGGGCAGATACGCAGTATTTT. Protein product: CASSQRWADTQYF.

The V gene is TRBV5-1, the J gene TRBJ2-1, with 12 nucleotides matching TRBD2. With V trimmed by 4 bases and J by 7 bases, 6 bases remained unmatched. CDR3 length: 15 amino acids. The germline V gene encodes CDR1 SGHRS and CDR2 YFSETQ. The CDR3 spells CASSLRTSGENEQFF. CDR3 nucleotides: TGCGCCAGCAGCCTCCGGACTAGCGGGGAGAATGAGCAGTTCTTC.

This chain links TRBV7-9 with TRBJ1-5; a possible D gene is TRBD1 (5 bases). CDR1 is SEHNR, CDR2 FQNEAQ, per germline (reference sequence). The CDR3 has 14 residues. V dropped 5 bases and J dropped 2 bases, with 10 bases sitting between them. The CDR3 sequence: CASSLQGGNQPQHF. CDR3 DNA: TGTGCCAGCAGCCTCCAGGGAGGCAATCAGCCCCAGCATTTT.

The rearrangement uses TRBV6-4 and TRBJ2-3; D is perhaps TRBD1 or TRBD2 (5 bases each). V was clipped by 3 bases and J by 2 bases, with 6 bases between them. Germline-derived CDR1 and CDR2 are MRHNA and SNTAGT. This CDR3 spans 13 amino acids. The CDR3 spells CASSEGTTDTQYF. The CDR3 region has the DNA TGTGCCAGCAGTGAAGGGACCACAGATACGCAGTATTTT.

The chain joins TRBV19 to TRBJ2-7; 12 bases align to TRBD2. The CDR3 consists of 14 residues. Germline values: CDR1 LNHDA, CDR2 SQIVND (reference sequence). V lost 3 bases and J lost 7; bases outside the gene matches: 4. For the CDR3, the DNA is TGTGCCAGTAGTATCGGACTAGCGGGACGTGAGCAGTACTTC. Amino acids: CASSIGLAGREQYF.

Of note for this clone: Different DNA sequences within this sample yield the same CDR3. The gene calls are TRBV7-9 and TRBJ2-7, with D possibly being TRBD1 (6 bases). The ends were cut back, 2 bases at V and 5 bases at J, with 7 bases in the middle. Germline-derived CDR1 and CDR2 are SEHNR and FQNEAQ (reference sequence). CDR3 length: 12 residues. CDR3 loop: CASSLSGDEQYF. The CDR3, as DNA: TGTGCCAGCAGCTTATCAGGGGACGAGCAGTACTTC.